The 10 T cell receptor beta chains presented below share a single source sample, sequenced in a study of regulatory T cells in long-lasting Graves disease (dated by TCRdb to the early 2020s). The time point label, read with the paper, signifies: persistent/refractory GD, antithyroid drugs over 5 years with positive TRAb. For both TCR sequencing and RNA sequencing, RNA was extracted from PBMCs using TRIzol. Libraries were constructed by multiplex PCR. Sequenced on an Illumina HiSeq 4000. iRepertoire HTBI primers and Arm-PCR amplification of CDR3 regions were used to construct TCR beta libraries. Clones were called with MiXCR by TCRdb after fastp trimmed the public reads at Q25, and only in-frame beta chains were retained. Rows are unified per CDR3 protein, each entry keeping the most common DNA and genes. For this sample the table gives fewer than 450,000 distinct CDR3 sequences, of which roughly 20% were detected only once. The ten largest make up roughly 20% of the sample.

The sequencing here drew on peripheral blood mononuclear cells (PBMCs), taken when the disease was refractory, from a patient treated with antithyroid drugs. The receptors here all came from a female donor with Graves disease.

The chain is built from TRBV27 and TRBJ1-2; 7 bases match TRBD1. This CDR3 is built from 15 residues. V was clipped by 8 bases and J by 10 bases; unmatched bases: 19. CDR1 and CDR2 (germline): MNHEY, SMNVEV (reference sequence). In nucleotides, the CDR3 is TGTGCCAGCGGGCCTTGGGGACAGAGTATGAATGACTACACCTTC. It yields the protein CASGPWGQSMNDYTF.

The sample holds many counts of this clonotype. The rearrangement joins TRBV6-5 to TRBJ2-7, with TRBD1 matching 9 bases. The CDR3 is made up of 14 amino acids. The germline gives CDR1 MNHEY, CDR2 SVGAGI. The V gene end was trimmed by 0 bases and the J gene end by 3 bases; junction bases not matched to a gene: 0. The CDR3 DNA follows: TGTGCCAGCAGTTACTCGGGACAGGGCTACGAGCAGTACTTC. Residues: CASSYSGQGYEQYF.

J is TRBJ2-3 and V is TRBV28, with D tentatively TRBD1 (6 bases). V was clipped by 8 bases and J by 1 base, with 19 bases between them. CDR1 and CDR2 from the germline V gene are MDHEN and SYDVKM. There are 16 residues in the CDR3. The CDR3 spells CASPPKAGAGTDTQYF. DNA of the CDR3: TGTGCCAGCCCCCCCAAAGCAGGGGCCGGCACAGATACGCAGTATTTT.

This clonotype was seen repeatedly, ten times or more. CDR3 loop: CSAGAGAPGEQYF. As DNA, the CDR3 is TGCAGTGCCGGAGCGGGAGCTCCGGGTGAGCAGTACTTC. V usage is TRBV20-1 and J usage is TRBJ2-7; 8 bases agree with TRBD2. Germline V gene data show CDR1 as DFQATT and CDR2 as SNEGSKA (reference sequence). With 6 bases clipped from V and 7 bases from J, the junction kept 11 bases outside the gene matches. This CDR3 contains 13 residues.

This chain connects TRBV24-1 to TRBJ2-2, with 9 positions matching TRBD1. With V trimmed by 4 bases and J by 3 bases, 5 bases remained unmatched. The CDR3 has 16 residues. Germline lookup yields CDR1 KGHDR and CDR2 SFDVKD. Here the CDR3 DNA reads TGTGCCACCAGTGAACCGCGGACAGGGGACACCGGGGAGCTGTTTTTT. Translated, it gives CATSEPRTGDTGELFF.

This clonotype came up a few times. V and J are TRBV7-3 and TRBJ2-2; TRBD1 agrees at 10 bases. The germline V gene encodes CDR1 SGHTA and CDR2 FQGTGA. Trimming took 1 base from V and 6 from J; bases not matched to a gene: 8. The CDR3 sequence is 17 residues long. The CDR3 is CASSLMGDRGPAGELFF. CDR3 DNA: TGTGCCAGCAGCTTAATGGGTGACAGGGGGCCTGCCGGGGAGCTGTTTTTT.

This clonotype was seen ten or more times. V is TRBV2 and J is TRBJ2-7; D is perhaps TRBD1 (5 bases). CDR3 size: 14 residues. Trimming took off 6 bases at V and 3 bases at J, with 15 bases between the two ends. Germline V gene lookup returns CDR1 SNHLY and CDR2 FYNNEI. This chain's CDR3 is CASRGLDSVYEQYF. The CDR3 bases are TGTGCCAGCAGAGGCCTTGACAGCGTCTACGAGCAGTACTTC.

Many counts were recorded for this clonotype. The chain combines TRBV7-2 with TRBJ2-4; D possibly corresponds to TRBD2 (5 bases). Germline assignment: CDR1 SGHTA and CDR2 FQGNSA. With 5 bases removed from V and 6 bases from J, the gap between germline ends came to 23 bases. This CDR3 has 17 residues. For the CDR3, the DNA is TGTGCCAGCAGCCCGCCTCCGGGATCCCCTAATACAAACATTCAGTACTTC. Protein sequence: CASSPPPGSPNTNIQYF. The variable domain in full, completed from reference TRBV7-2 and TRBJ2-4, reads GAGVSQSPSNKVTEKGKDVELRCDPISGHTALYWYRQSLGQGLEFLIYFQGNSAPDKSGLPSDRFSAERTGGSVSTLTIQRTQQEDSAVYLCASSPPPGSPNTNIQYFGAGTRLSVL.

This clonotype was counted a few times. The DNA for the CDR3 is TGTGCCAGCAGTGAAGTTAGGGACAGTGCTGAAGCTTTCTTT. Translated: CASSEVRDSAEAFF. The gene calls are TRBV6-1 and TRBJ1-1, with 7 bases fitting TRBD1. Unmatched junction bases numbered 5, after V lost 1 base and J lost 6 bases. Germline values: CDR1 MNHNS, CDR2 SASEGT. The CDR3 length is 14 residues.

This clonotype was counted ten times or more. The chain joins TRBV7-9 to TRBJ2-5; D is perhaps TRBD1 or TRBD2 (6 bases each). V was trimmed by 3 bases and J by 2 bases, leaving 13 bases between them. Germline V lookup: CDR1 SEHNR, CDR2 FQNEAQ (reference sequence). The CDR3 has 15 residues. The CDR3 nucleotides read TGTGCCAGCAGCTTTTCCAGGGGAGGTCAAGAGACCCAGTACTTC. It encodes CASSFSRGGQETQYF.